This entry features one TCR beta chain sequence. The clone's antigen remains unknown. Base qualities are not provided; no much larger clone lies one nucleotide away. Its CDR3 holds 13 amino acids, cysteine through phenylalanine. The read is trimmed to its CDR3 DNA, 39 bases read in frame from base 1. CDR1 SGHDT and CDR2 YYEEEE are derived from the germline V gene. Germline trimming: 5 bases from V, 4 bases from J; junction bases outside gene matches: 4. This record comes from a study of blood T cell repertoires in COVID-19 (dated by TCRdb to about 2020). As for the study more broadly: Samples covering the acute and convalescent phases of COVID-19 were provided by collaborators in the United States, Italy and Spain. The material from the prospective study consisted of cDNA or gDNA derived from T cells, B-cell-depleted T cells, or PBMCs. The samples were drawn from the first 160 participants of the ongoing ImmuneRACE study and from more than 1,000 subjects provided by 6 global collaborators. Where HLA class I and class II types were available, the types were taken from metadata supplied by the sample provider, not from assay-based typing. A freely available public database, intended as a resource for researchers studying the immune response to SARS-CoV-2, is where the repertoires were released. Subjects who had been exposed to COVID-19, were actively infected with it, or had recovered from it provided the deeply sampled blood TCRbeta repertoires that made up the dataset. Nearly every sample came with metadata listing a de-identified subject ID, COVID-19 status, age in years and sex.

TCRbeta CDR3 regions were amplified from genomic DNA by means of the immunoSEQ Assay, a bias-controlled multiplex PCR. Per the source publication's procedure: Within the assay, amplification of reference gene primers was used to estimate how many nucleated cells each sample contained. To quantify the absolute abundance of each unique TCRbeta CDR3 rearrangement, sequence reads were collapsed and filtered. For each sample, productive Simpson clonality was calculated as the square root of Simpson's diversity index over productive rearrangements. Entries here come from immuneACCESS through TCRdb and include only in-frame sequences with V and J called. Some clones fail to appear in such tables; in the studies checked, an unresolved V gene covers under half of the shortfall, and the cause of the remainder is unknown. V and J calls and clone size are given by that table; D and trimming were obtained from the DNA. For this sample there are fewer than 250,000 clones; roughly 85% appear just once. The ten largest clones take up 9.1% of the sample.

Study-wide conclusions, independent of this receptor: Clinical and demographic metadata were provided uncurated, with the amount varying by source and participant.

In the prospective study, participants were roughly 18 to 100 years old, resided in 24 geographic areas of the United States, and were enrolled through a virtual design. In the prospective study, cohorts were assigned on the basis of participant-reported clinical history obtained from a screening survey and a study questionnaire. Each participant in the prospective study had whole blood, serum and a nasopharyngeal or oropharyngeal swab collected by mobile phlebotomists. Over a roughly 2-month period, participants in the prospective study had the option of providing additional blood draws and questionnaires. Before DNA extraction, prospective study blood samples were shipped either frozen or at room temperature.

The clonotype was recovered from a woman between 50 and 59 years old with acute COVID-19. The source material was PBMCs or T cells enriched from blood (not recorded which). The rearrangement combines TRBV5-6 with TRBJ1-2; 8 bases in between match TRBD1. Read as DNA, the sequence is TGTGCCAGCAGAAATACAGGGGGCTATGGCTACACCTTC. This yields the protein CASRNTGGYGYTF.